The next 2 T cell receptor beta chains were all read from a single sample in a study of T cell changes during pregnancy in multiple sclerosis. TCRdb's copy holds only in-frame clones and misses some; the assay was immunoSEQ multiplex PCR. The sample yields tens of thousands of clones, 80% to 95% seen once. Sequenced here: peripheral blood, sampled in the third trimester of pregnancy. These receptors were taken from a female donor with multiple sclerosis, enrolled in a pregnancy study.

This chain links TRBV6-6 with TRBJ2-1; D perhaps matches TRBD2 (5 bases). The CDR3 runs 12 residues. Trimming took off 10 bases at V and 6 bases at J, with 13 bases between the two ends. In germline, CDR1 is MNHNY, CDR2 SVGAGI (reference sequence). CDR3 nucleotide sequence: TGTGCCACATCGAGGGTTCCCAATGAGCAGTTCTTC. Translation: CATSRVPNEQFF.

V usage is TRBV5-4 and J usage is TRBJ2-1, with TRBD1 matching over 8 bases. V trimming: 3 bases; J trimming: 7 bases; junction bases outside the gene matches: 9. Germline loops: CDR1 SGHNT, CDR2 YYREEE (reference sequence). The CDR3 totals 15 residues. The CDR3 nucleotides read TGTGCCAGCAGCTCACCGGGACAGGAATGGAATGAGCAGTTCTTC. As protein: CASSSPGQEWNEQFF.